Each of the 19 T cell receptor beta chains below was sequenced from the same sample in a study of beta chain features in type 1 diabetes. General study points: Among all four CD4+ subsets, Type 1 diabetes patients had TCRB CDR3s that were moderately but significantly shorter.

The antigens of these receptors remain unknown. Since all of the isolated RNA was reverse transcribed, expressed TCRB transcripts were what got sequenced. TCRdb's copy holds only in-frame clones and misses some; the assay was immunoSEQ multiplex PCR. The sample lists a few hundred thousand clones; around 10% were seen once. The sequencing input was central memory CD4+ T cells from blood. The receptor set was obtained from a man younger than 40 with type 1 diabetes.

This clone has just a few counts. The rearrangement links TRBV7-3 to TRBJ2-7, with a weak D call TRBD2 (5 bases). The CDR3 runs to 15 residues. Trimming cost V 5 bases and J 2 bases, with 16 bases left between them. Germline V lookup: CDR1 SGHTA, CDR2 FQGTGA. The CDR3, as DNA: TGTGCCAGCAGCGCTCAACCGGGAAGTCCCTACGAGCAGTACTTC. Translating gives CASSAQPGSPYEQYF. Drawing the rest from reference TRBV7-3 and TRBJ2-7, the complete variable domain is GAGVSQTPSNKVTEKGKYVELRCDPISGHTALYWYRQSLGQGPEFLIYFQGTGAADDSGLPNDRFFAVRPEGSVSTLKIQRTERGDSAVYLCASSAQPGSPYEQYFGPGTRLTVT.

This clone was recorded a few times. The chain joins TRBV5-6 to TRBJ2-3, with D tentatively TRBD2 (6 bases). Trimming left V 0 bases short and J 5 bases short, with 13 bases between. There are 15 residues in the CDR3. The V gene's germline CDR1 is SGHDT and CDR2 YYEEEE. In nucleotides, the CDR3 is TGTGCCAGCAGCTTGGTCGGGGGAGCGGGAGATACGCAGTATTTT. Residues: CASSLVGGAGDTQYF.

This clone showed up just a few times. V and J are TRBV7-9 and TRBJ2-2; tentative D call: TRBD1 (5 bases). Per the germline V gene, CDR1 is SEHNR and CDR2 is FQNEAQ (reference sequence). The CDR3 is 14 residues long. V was clipped by 6 bases and J by 4 bases, with 12 bases between them. As DNA, the CDR3 is TGTGCCAGCAGGGCAGGGTCGGGCACCGGGGAGCTGTTTTTT. It translates to CASRAGSGTGELFF.

This clone was detected many times. Other DNA sequences in this sample translate to the same CDR3. The chain is built from TRBV7-8 and TRBJ2-3, with a tentative D call TRBD2 (5 bases). The CDR3 covers 13 residues. With 3 bases removed from V and 3 bases from J, the gap between germline ends came to 7 bases. Per the germline V gene, CDR1 is SGHVS and CDR2 is FQNEAQ. The DNA of the CDR3 is TGTGCCAGCAGCTTGGGGAGTACAGATACGCAGTATTTT. Translating gives CASSLGSTDTQYF.

This clone has ten or more counts. This sequence joins TRBV7-3 and TRBJ2-3, with D hard to call. V dropped 1 base and J dropped 4 bases, with 6 bases sitting between them. The CDR3 loop spans 13 amino acids. Germline values: CDR1 SGHTA, CDR2 FQGTGA. The CDR3 spells CASSLNEADTQYF. Written as DNA, the CDR3 is TGTGCCAGCAGCTTAAATGAGGCAGATACGCAGTATTTT.

This clone came up a few times. The chain uses TRBV28 and TRBJ2-5; 11 bases match TRBD1. Germline CDR1 and CDR2: MDHEN and SYDVKM. The CDR3 runs 16 residues. V dropped 2 bases and J dropped 7; count of bases not matched to a gene: 9. The CDR3 region has the DNA TGTGCCAGCAGTTTAGGGACAGGGGGAAATGGGGGGACCCAGTACTTC. This translates into CASSLGTGGNGGTQYF.

The V call is TRBV7-2, the J call TRBJ1-1; D perhaps matches TRBD1 (5 bases). Trimming took 2 bases from V and 4 from J, leaving 8 bases between them. The CDR3 sequence is 13 residues long. The V gene's germline CDR1 is SGHTA and CDR2 FQGNSA. This chain's CDR3 is CASSLLRGTEAFF. The DNA for the CDR3 is TGTGCCAGCAGCTTACTAAGGGGCACTGAAGCTTTCTTT.

This clone has only a few counts. The same CDR3 also results from other DNA sequences found in this sample. The V gene is TRBV27, the J gene TRBJ2-7; D is undetermined. The CDR3 contains 14 residues. Germline V gene data show CDR1 as MNHEY and CDR2 as SMNVEV (reference sequence). Between the trimmed V and J ends, which lost 5 bases and 0 bases, there was a span of 11 bases. CDR3 sequence: CASSARTLSYEQYF. The CDR3 nucleotides are TGTGCCAGCAGTGCCCGGACGCTCTCCTACGAGCAGTACTTC.

This clone turned up a few times. The sample contains more than one DNA sequence encoding this CDR3. The gene calls are TRBV18 and TRBJ2-2; D is uncertain. V was shortened by 3 bases and J by 2 bases, with 4 bases between the two germline ends. The CDR3 totals 13 residues. The germline CDR1 and CDR2 sequences are KGHSH and LQKENI. The CDR3 protein is CASSPSNTGELFF. In nucleotides, the CDR3 is TGTGCCAGCTCACCGAGTAACACCGGGGAGCTGTTTTTT. Complete variable domain (other parts from reference TRBV18 and TRBJ2-2): NAGVMQNPRHLVRRRGQEARLRCSPMKGHSHVYWYRQLPEEGLKFMVYLQKENIIDESGMPKERFSAEFPKEGPSILRIQQVVRGDSAAYFCASSPSNTGELFFGEGSRLTVL.

The rearrangement joins TRBV27 to TRBJ2-7, with 12 bases aligning to TRBD2. This CDR3 comprises 18 residues. The germline gives CDR1 MNHEY, CDR2 SMNVEV (reference sequence). Germline trimming cut 7 bases from V and 3 bases from J; bases unmatched to any gene: 16. The chain's CDR3 is CASTAESSGRGIRYEQYF. The DNA for the CDR3 is TGTGCCAGCACGGCAGAATCTAGCGGGAGGGGAATTCGCTACGAGCAGTACTTC.

This chain links TRBV6-1 with TRBJ2-7, with D possibly being TRBD2 (5 bases). The CDR3 consists of 14 residues. The germline CDR1 and CDR2 sequences are MNHNS and SASEGT. V was cut by 7 bases and J by 6 bases, with 19 bases left in between. CDR3 nucleotides: TGTGCCAGCACCTCCTCCTTCGGGGTTGGCGAGCAGTACTTC. Protein product: CASTSSFGVGEQYF.

J is TRBJ2-1 and V is TRBV18; TRBD1 is a possible D gene (6 bases). The CDR3 runs 15 residues. In germline, CDR1 is KGHSH, CDR2 LQKENI. Trimming left V 5 bases short and J 0 bases short, with 11 bases between. DNA for the CDR3: TGTGCCAGCTCAATCGGACAGACCTCCTACAATGAGCAGTTCTTC. This sequence encodes CASSIGQTSYNEQFF. The full variable domain, its missing parts supplied by reference TRBV18 and TRBJ2-1, is NAGVMQNPRHLVRRRGQEARLRCSPMKGHSHVYWYRQLPEEGLKFMVYLQKENIIDESGMPKERFSAEFPKEGPSILRIQQVVRGDSAAYFCASSIGQTSYNEQFFGPGTRLTVL.

This clone has more than one count but fewer than ten. The chain joins TRBV6-6 to TRBJ2-1; 8 bases are a match to TRBD2. The CDR3 spans 16 residues. CDR1 and CDR2 from the germline V gene are MNHNY and SVGAGI (reference sequence). V lost 0 bases, J lost 9 bases, and 10 bases stayed unmatched. CDR3 in DNA: TGTGCCAGCAGTTACTCGGGTAGCGGGGCAGTCGGTGAGCAGTTCTTC. Translated, it gives CASSYSGSGAVGEQFF.

This clone was picked up many times. The gene calls are TRBV4-3 and TRBJ1-4, with 9 nucleotides matching TRBD1. V was clipped by 3 bases and J by 5 bases; unmatched bases: 4. CDR1 LGHNA and CDR2 YSLEER come from the germline V gene. CDR3 length: 15 residues. The DNA of the CDR3 is TGCGCCAGCAGCCAGGGGGACAGGGACAATGAAAAACTGTTTTTT. This encodes CASSQGDRDNEKLFF.

J is TRBJ2-3 and V is TRBV5-1, with 8 bases fitting TRBD1. There are 15 residues in the CDR3. Germline CDR1 reads SGHRS; CDR2 reads YFSETQ. Unmatched junction bases numbered 5, after V lost 4 bases and J lost 1 base. CDR3: CASSTGQGRTDTQYF. CDR3 DNA: TGCGCCAGCAGCACCGGACAGGGACGCACAGATACGCAGTATTTT.

The rearrangement links TRBV6-1 to TRBJ2-3; 8 nucleotides match TRBD2. With V trimmed by 2 bases and J by 1 base, 5 bases remained unmatched. Germline V gene sequence: CDR1 MNHNS, CDR2 SASEGT. The CDR3 length is 16 residues. CDR3 sequence reads: CASSERTGRGTDTQYF. CDR3 DNA sequence: TGTGCCAGCAGTGAACGGACCGGGAGGGGCACAGATACGCAGTATTTT.

The rearrangement joins TRBV5-4 to TRBJ2-1, with TRBD2 identical over 9 bases. With 4 bases clipped from V and 4 bases from J, the junction kept 6 bases outside the gene matches. CDR1 and CDR2 from the germline V gene are SGHNT and YYREEE (reference sequence). The CDR3 extends over 15 amino acids. The CDR3: CASSLAGLPYNEQFF. The CDR3 DNA reads TGTGCCAGCAGCCTAGCGGGGCTACCTTACAATGAGCAGTTCTTC. Looking up the rest from reference TRBV5-4 and TRBJ2-1 gives the full variable domain: ETGVTQSPTHLIKTRGQQVTLRCSSQSGHNTVSWYQQALGQGPQFIFQYYREEENGRGNFPPRFSGLQFPNYSSELNVNALELDDSALYLCASSLAGLPYNEQFFGPGTRLTVL.

This chain links TRBV18 with TRBJ2-3, with D unresolved. CDR1 KGHSH and CDR2 LQKENI come from the germline V gene. This CDR3 is 16 amino acids long. V was cut by 2 bases and J by 0 bases, with 12 bases left in between. The CDR3: CASSPKVSASTDTQYF. The CDR3 coding sequence is TGTGCCAGCTCACCAAAAGTGTCTGCTAGCACAGATACGCAGTATTTT.

In its sample, this clone was seen a few times. The V and J genes are TRBV5-1 and TRBJ1-2; no clear D. Trimming removed 0 bases from V and 7 bases from J, with 10 bases in between. The CDR3 has 13 residues. Per the germline V gene, CDR1 is SGHRS and CDR2 is YFSETQ. The CDR3 coding sequence is TGCGCCAGCAGCTTGGTGGCAGATTTTGGCTACACCTTC. Its translation is CASSLVADFGYTF.